These 25 T cell receptor delta chains came from one sample sequenced in a study of Vδ1+ human thymocytes. General study points: Thymic TRG and TRD repertoires appeared highly polyclonal.

The template was reverse-transcribed extracted RNA. The CDR3 regions were amplified by multiplex PCR from V-gene primers to a constant-region primer. TCRdb re-analyzed the multiplex PCR reads via CATT. The profile shows 45,000 to 60,000 delta-chain clones, approximately 15% of them singletons. Which antigens these TCRs recognize remains unknown. The sequencing input was Vdelta1+ gamma-delta thymocytes from the thymus. Subset here: FACS-sorted CD3+ TCRalphabeta- TCRVdelta1+ TCRVdelta2- thymocytes. Receptors were obtained from a boy under three years old who had congenital heart surgery.

V and J are TRDV1 and TRDJ1; TRDD3 aligns across 7 bases. This CDR3 contains 21 residues. CDR1 TSWWSYY and CDR2 QGS come from the germline V gene. The V segment lost 4 bases and the J segment 2 bases; nucleotides outside the gene matches: 25. The CDR3 spells CALGGPDAGGPSRIRTDKLIF. Here the CDR3 DNA reads TGTGCTCTTGGGGGACCTGACGCGGGCGGCCCGTCGAGGATACGGACCGATAAACTCATCTTT.

The chain has TRDV1 and TRDJ1; 13 bases align to TRDD3. After removal of 0 bases from V and 2 bases from J, the junction contained 15 bases not matched to a gene. In germline, CDR1 is TSWWSYY, CDR2 QGS. The CDR3 is 21 amino acids. The CDR3 sequence: CALGELQAFCTGGYATDKLIF. The CDR3, as DNA: TGTGCTCTTGGGGAACTACAAGCCTTCTGTACTGGGGGATACGCTACCGATAAACTCATCTTT.

This clone was detected ten times or more. The J gene is TRDJ1, the V gene TRDV2, with 10 bases identical to TRDD3. This CDR3 region has 16 residues. Trimming removed 6 bases from V and 1 base from J; junction bases left unmatched: 10. Per the germline V gene, CDR1 is GEAIGNYY and CDR2 is EKD. DNA for the CDR3: TGTGCCTGTTATACTGGGGGATCCCCCGGCACCGATAAACTCATCTTT. It is translated as CACYTGGSPGTDKLIF.

This clone turned up a few times. The chain carries TRDV1 and TRDJ1, with a tentative D call TRDD3 (9 bases). Germline CDR1 and CDR2: TSWWSYY and QGS. Deletions cut 5 bases from V and 0 bases from J, with 28 bases between. The CDR3 contains 20 residues. This chain's CDR3 is CALGNFLRVLGEAYTDKLIF. CDR3 nucleotide sequence: TGTGCTCTTGGGAACTTCCTACGAGTACTGGGGGAAGCGTACACCGATAAACTCATCTTT.

In its sample, this clone was seen a few times. The genes are TRDV1 and TRDJ1, with TRDD2 identical over 9 bases. The V and J ends lost 3 bases and 0 bases, in that order; junction bases with no gene match: 14. CDR1 is TSWWSYY, CDR2 QGS, per germline. The CDR3 is 19 amino acids. The CDR3 sequence: CALGERLPTRVLYTDKLIF. The DNA for the CDR3 is TGTGCTCTTGGGGAGCGCCTTCCTACGAGGGTGTTATACACCGATAAACTCATCTTT.

The chain has TRDV1 and TRDJ1, with a weak D call TRDD3 (6 bases). Germline-derived CDR1 and CDR2 are TSWWSYY and QGS. V was clipped by 3 bases and J by 0 bases, with 35 bases between them. The CDR3 length is 23 residues. The CDR3 loop reads CALGDLGLYYSGDPDSYTDKLIF. DNA for the CDR3: TGTGCTCTTGGGGACCTTGGCCTTTACTACTCTGGGGATCCAGATTCGTACACCGATAAACTCATCTTT.

The rearrangement links TRDV1 to TRDJ1; 8 bases are shared with TRDD3. Losses at the gene ends were 1 base for V and 0 bases for J; bases not matched to a gene: 31. Per the germline V gene, CDR1 is TSWWSYY and CDR2 is QGS. The CDR3 runs 25 residues. The CDR3 sequence is CALGERFGGLPDWGYNTQYTDKLIF. The CDR3 DNA reads as TGTGCTCTTGGGGAACGATTTGGGGGGCTTCCCGACTGGGGATACAACACTCAGTACACCGATAAACTCATCTTT.

This sequence joins TRDV1 and TRDJ1; TRDD3 might be the D (6 bases). The germline V and J ends were trimmed by 1 base and 0 bases, with 42 bases remaining between them. CDR3 length: 26 amino acids. The germline CDR1 and CDR2 sequences are TSWWSYY and QGS. The CDR3 protein is CALGEHRSLLPPAHGGGFSYTDKLIF. CDR3 in DNA: TGTGCTCTTGGGGAACACAGGTCTCTACTTCCCCCCGCCCACGGTGGGGGTTTCTCGTACACCGATAAACTCATCTTT.

The rearrangement joins TRDV2 to TRDJ1; 10 bases are a match to TRDD3. J lost 4 bases, V lost 2 bases, and 6 bases had no gene match. The CDR3 loop spans 15 amino acids. CDR1 GEAIGNYY and CDR2 EKD come from the germline V gene. Written as DNA, the CDR3 is TGTGCCTGTGACAGCTGGGGGATAATTGGCGATAAACTCATCTTT. Residues: CACDSWGIIGDKLIF.

This chain connects TRDV1 to TRDJ1, with D perhaps TRDD2 or TRDD3 (6 bases each). Germline loops: CDR1 TSWWSYY, CDR2 QGS. CDR3 length: 19 amino acids. V was pared by 8 bases and J by 5 bases, with 33 bases between. CDR3 residues: CALNWGPISFRTGIDKLIF. CDR3 bases: TGTGCTCTTAATTGGGGGCCCATTTCCTTCCGTACTGGGATAGATAAACTCATCTTT.

The rearrangement links TRDV1 to TRDJ1, with a possible D match to TRDD3 (6 bases). This CDR3 has 19 residues. Germline V gene data show CDR1 as TSWWSYY and CDR2 as QGS. Trimming took 2 bases from V and 0 from J, leaving 22 bases between them. The CDR3 bases are TGTGCTCTTGGGGAAGGTGCCTGGCGCATACTGGGAGACACCGATAAACTCATCTTT. This translates into CALGEGAWRILGDTDKLIF.

This chain uses TRDV1 with TRDJ1; D perhaps matches TRDD3 (6 bases). The CDR3 length is 18 residues. Germline V gives CDR1 TSWWSYY, CDR2 QGS. The V and J ends lost 3 bases and 0 bases respectively, with 20 bases between them. The CDR3 sequence: CALGDPLPGDPYTDKLIF. In DNA form, the CDR3 reads TGTGCTCTTGGGGACCCTCTACCTGGGGATCCTTACACCGATAAACTCATCTTT.

This clone was found a few times. At one end, the junction sequence differs from germline, possibly due to a read error. The chain is built from TRDV1 and TRDJ1; 8 nucleotides line up with TRDD3. Germline CDR1 TSWWSYY, CDR2 QGS. The CDR3 extends over 18 amino acids. Written as DNA, the CDR3 is TGTGCCCTTGGGGGGATTCCCAACAGTACTGGGGGCACCGATAAACTCATCTTT. Protein: CALGGIPNSTGGTDKLIF.

Only a few counts were recorded for this clone. V and J are TRDV1 and TRDJ1; D possibly corresponds to TRDD3 (6 bases). This CDR3 has 15 residues. The germline V gene encodes CDR1 TSWWSYY and CDR2 QGS. Between the trimmed V and J ends, which lost 3 bases and 2 bases, there was a span of 13 bases. The chain's CDR3 is CALGDRNWATDKLIF. CDR3 coding DNA: TGTGCTCTTGGGGATCGAAACTGGGCGACCGATAAACTCATCTTT.

The gene calls are TRDV1 and TRDJ1, with 8 bases that match TRDD3. The CDR3 is 21 residues long. Germline V CDR1 and CDR2: TSWWSYY, QGS. With 0 bases clipped from V and 0 bases from J, the junction kept 18 bases outside the gene matches. CDR3 coding DNA: TGTGCTCTTGGGGAACTTTTGTGGTCCGAAGTACTGGGGGTTTACACCGATAAACTCATCTTT. Protein sequence: CALGELLWSEVLGVYTDKLIF.

There are a few counts of this clone. This chain connects TRDV1 to TRDJ1; 12 nucleotides agree with TRDD3. Germline trimming cut 1 base from V and 0 bases from J; bases unmatched to any gene: 12. CDR1 and CDR2 (germline): TSWWSYY, QGS. There are 20 residues in the CDR3. The chain's CDR3 is CALGEHAGTGGYQYTDKLIF. DNA for the CDR3: TGTGCTCTTGGGGAACATGCCGGGACTGGGGGATACCAGTACACCGATAAACTCATCTTT.

The gene calls are TRDV1 and TRDJ1; 7 bases are a match to TRDD3. V was pared by 4 bases and J by 0 bases, with 20 bases of the junction left unmatched. Per the germline V gene, CDR1 is TSWWSYY and CDR2 is QGS. CDR3 length equals 20 residues. The CDR3 bases are TGTGCTCTTGGGGGACGAATCCCGCAACTGGGGAGCTTAAACACCGATAAACTCATCTTT. It specifies CALGGRIPQLGSLNTDKLIF.

This clone was counted a few times. The chain combines TRDV1 with TRDJ1; TRDD3 might be the D (8 bases). The CDR3 runs to 19 residues. The germline CDR1 and CDR2 sequences are TSWWSYY and QGS. V lost 1 base and J lost 7, with 28 bases in between. This chain's CDR3 is CALGEPLFLPGGYGGKLIF. For the CDR3, the DNA is TGTGCTCTTGGGGAACCCCTTTTCCTACCCGGGGGATATGGAGGTAAACTCATCTTT.

Only a few counts were recorded for this clone. This sequence joins TRDV1 and TRDJ1; 13 bases agree with TRDD3. CDR1 is TSWWSYY, CDR2 QGS, per germline. This CDR3 region has 21 residues. Trimming at V came to 0 bases and at J to 1 base, leaving 14 bases not matched to a gene. DNA of the CDR3: TGTGCTCTTGGGGAACTTGGAAACTGGGGGATACGATCGCGGATCACCGATAAACTCATCTTT. It specifies CALGELGNWGIRSRITDKLIF.

The chain joins TRDV1 to TRDJ1, with TRDD3 matching over 7 bases. V lost 0 bases, J lost 6 bases, and 10 bases stayed unmatched. CDR1 is TSWWSYY and CDR2 is QGS in the germline V gene. The length of the CDR3 is 16 residues. The CDR3 nucleotides read TGTGCTCTTGGGGAACTTTGTACTGGGGACTCGAATAAACTCATCTTT. It yields the protein CALGELCTGDSNKLIF.

This clone was recorded only once. The rearrangement joins TRDV1 to TRDJ1; 10 bases agree with TRDD3. The CDR3 contains 20 residues. After removal of 1 base from V and 0 bases from J, the junction contained 14 bases not matched to a gene. Germline V gene data show CDR1 as TSWWSYY and CDR2 as QGS. DNA of the CDR3: TGTGCTCTTGGGGAACGGAGGCCTCACTGGGGGATGAGGTACACCGATAAACTCATCTTT. Its protein product is CALGERRPHWGMRYTDKLIF.

This clone was counted between two and nine times. The rearrangement links TRDV1 to TRDJ1; tentative D call: TRDD2 (5 bases). The CDR3 loop spans 13 amino acids. Germline V gene lookup returns CDR1 TSWWSYY and CDR2 QGS. Trimming left V 3 bases short and J 6 bases short, with 11 bases between. CDR3 sequence (DNA): TGTGCTCTTGGGGATATCCTAGAGTATAAACTCATCTTT. It translates to CALGDILEYKLIF.

The genes are TRDV1 and TRDJ1; the match to TRDD3 covers 12 bases. The CDR3 is 21 amino acids. The J segment lost 0 bases and the V segment lost 3 bases, leaving 17 bases of the junction unmatched. The germline V gene has CDR1 TSWWSYY and CDR2 QGS. CDR3 amino acids: CALGDFYKLQTGGYHTDKLIF. In DNA form, the CDR3 reads TGTGCTCTTGGGGACTTCTACAAACTACAAACTGGGGGATACCACACCGATAAACTCATCTTT.

The chain has TRDV1 and TRDJ1; 9 bases are a match to TRDD3. Per germline, CDR1 TSWWSYY and CDR2 QGS. The CDR3 extends over 23 amino acids. J was trimmed by 0 bases and V by 2 bases; bases with no gene match: 25. The CDR3 sequence: CALGEGASQVLGDDTRYTDKLIF. CDR3 DNA: TGTGCTCTTGGGGAAGGAGCTAGTCAAGTACTGGGGGACGATACACGATACACCGATAAACTCATCTTT.

V gene TRDV1 combines with J gene TRDJ1, with D unclear. The CDR3 runs to 13 residues. The V gene's germline CDR1 is TSWWSYY and CDR2 QGS. Trimming removed 5 bases at V and 3 bases at J, with 10 bases between. The CDR3, as DNA: TGTGCTCTTGGGTGTCCCGTACCCGATAAACTCATCTTT. Its protein is CALGCPVPDKLIF.